This T cell receptor beta chain is drawn from a study of a mutant IDH1 vaccine in newly diagnosed glioma. About the study: Of the patients given treatment, 62.5% were male and about 40% were female, and a mean age of around 44 years was recorded. Radiotherapy, temozolomide, or both had been given previously, and both were given to most.

Time point in this sample: baseline, week 1 (first vaccination visit). Specified treatment: pre-vaccination baseline after standard-of-care therapy. Sequenced by immunoSEQ multiplex PCR; TCRdb stores in-frame clones only, minus some. This sample yields about 92,000 clones, of which around three quarters are seen a single time; 7.5% belongs to the top ten. The CDR3 covers 14 residues. Trimming removed 3 bases from V and 1 base from J; junction bases left unmatched: 0. Germline V gives CDR1 LNHDA, CDR2 SQIVND (reference sequence). This chain connects TRBV19 to TRBJ1-1; 9 nucleotides line up with TRBD1. The clonotype originates from a man aged 35 to 55 with glioma. The specimen comprised PBMCs, sampled from a glioma patient treated with radiotherapy, temozolomide or both. CDR3 sequence (DNA): TGTGCCAGTAGTATGGACAGGGGGAACACTGAAGCTTTCTTT. Protein: CASSMDRGNTEAFF. The full variable domain, rest sourced from reference TRBV19 and TRBJ1-1, is DGGITQSPKYLFRKEGQNVTLSCEQNLNHDAMYWYRQDPGQGLRLIYYSQIVNDFQKGDIAEGYSVSREKKESFPLTVTSAQKNPTAFYLCASSMDRGNTEAFFGQGTRLTVV.